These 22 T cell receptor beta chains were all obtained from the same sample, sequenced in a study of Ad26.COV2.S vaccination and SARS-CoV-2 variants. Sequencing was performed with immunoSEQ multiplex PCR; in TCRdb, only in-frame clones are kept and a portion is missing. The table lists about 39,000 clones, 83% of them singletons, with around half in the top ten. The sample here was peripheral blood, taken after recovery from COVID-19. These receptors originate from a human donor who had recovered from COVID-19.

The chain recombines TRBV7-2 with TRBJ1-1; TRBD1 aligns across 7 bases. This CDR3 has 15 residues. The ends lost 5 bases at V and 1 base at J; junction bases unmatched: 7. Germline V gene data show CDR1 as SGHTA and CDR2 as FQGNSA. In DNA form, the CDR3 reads TGTGCCAGCAGCCCCCACAGGGGTTGGAACACTGAAGCTTTCTTT. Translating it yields CASSPHRGWNTEAFF.

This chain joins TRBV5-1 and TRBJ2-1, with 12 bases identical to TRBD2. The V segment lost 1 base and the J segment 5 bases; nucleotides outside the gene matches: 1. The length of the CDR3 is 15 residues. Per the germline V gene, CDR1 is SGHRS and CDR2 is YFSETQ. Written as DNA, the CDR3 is TGCGCCAGCAGCTTGCGGACTAGCGGGGACAATGAGCAGTTCTTC. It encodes CASSLRTSGDNEQFF. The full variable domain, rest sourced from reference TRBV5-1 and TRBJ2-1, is KAGVTQTPRYLIKTRGQQVTLSCSPISGHRSVSWYQQTPGQGLQFLFEYFSETQRNKGNFPGRFSGRQFSNSRSEMNVSTLELGDSALYLCASSLRTSGDNEQFFGPGTRLTVL.

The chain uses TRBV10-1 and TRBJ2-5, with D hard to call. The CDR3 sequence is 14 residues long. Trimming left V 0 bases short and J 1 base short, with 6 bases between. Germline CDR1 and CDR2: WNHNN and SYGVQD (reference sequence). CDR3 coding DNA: TGCGCCAGCAGTGAGTCACAATCCCAAGAGACCCAGTACTTC. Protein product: CASSESQSQETQYF.

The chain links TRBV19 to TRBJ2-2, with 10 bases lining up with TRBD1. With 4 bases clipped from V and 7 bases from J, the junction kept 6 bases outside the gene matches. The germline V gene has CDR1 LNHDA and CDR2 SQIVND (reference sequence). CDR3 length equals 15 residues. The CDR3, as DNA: TGTGCCAGTAGTAGACAGGGGGCCCTCAGCGGGGAGCTGTTTTTT. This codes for CASSRQGALSGELFF.

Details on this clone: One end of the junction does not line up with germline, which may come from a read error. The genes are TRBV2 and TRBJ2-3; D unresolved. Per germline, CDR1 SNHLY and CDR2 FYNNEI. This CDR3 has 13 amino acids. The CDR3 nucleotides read TGTGCCAGCAACGCTCCTGTAGCAGATTCGCAGTATTTT. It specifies CASNAPVADSQYF.

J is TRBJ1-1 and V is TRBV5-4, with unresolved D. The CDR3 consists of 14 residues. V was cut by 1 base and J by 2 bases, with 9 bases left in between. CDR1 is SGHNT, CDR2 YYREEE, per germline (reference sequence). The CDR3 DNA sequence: TGTGCCAGCAGCTTGCGTGGCAAAAACACTGAAGCTTTCTTT. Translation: CASSLRGKNTEAFF.

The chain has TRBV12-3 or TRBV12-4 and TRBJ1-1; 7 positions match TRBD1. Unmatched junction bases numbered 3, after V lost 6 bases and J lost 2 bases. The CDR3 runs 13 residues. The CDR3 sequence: CASRGQTNTEAFF. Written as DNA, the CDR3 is TGTGCCAGCAGGGGACAGACTAACACTGAAGCTTTCTTT.

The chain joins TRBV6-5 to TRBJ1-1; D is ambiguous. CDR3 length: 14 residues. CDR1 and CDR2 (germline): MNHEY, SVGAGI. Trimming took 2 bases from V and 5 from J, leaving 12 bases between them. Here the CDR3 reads CASSYEEVWTEAFF. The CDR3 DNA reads TGTGCCAGCAGTTACGAGGAGGTGTGGACTGAAGCTTTCTTT.

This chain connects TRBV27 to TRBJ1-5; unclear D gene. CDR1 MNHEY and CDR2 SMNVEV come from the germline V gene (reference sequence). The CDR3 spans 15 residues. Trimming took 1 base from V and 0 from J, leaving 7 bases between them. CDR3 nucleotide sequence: TGTGCCAGCAGTTTATTTAGAAATAGCAATCAGCCCCAGCATTTT. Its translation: CASSLFRNSNQPQHF.

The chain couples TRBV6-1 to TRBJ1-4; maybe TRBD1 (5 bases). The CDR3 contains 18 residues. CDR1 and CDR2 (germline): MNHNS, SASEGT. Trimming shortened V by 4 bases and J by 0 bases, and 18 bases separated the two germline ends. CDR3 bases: TGTGCCAGCAGTGCACGTATATACAGGTCCGCAACTAATGAAAAACTGTTTTTT. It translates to CASSARIYRSATNEKLFF.

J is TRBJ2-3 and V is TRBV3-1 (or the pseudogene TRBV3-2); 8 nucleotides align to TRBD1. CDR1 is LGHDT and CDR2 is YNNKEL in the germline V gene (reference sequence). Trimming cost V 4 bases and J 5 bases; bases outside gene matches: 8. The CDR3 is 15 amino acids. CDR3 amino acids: CASSPGTGRGDTQYF. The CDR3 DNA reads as TGTGCCAGCAGCCCTGGGACAGGTCGTGGAGATACGCAGTATTTT.

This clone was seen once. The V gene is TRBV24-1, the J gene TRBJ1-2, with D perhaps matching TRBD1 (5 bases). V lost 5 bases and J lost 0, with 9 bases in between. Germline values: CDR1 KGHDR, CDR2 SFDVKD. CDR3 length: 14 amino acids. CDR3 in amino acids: CATSAGTSNYGYTF. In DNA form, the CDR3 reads TGTGCCACCAGTGCTGGGACTTCTAACTATGGCTACACCTTC.

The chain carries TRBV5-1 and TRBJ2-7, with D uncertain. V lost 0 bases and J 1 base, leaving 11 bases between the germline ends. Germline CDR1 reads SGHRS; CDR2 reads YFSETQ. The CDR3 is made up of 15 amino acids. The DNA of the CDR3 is TGCGCCAGCAGCTTGGCCCCAGGAGCTTCCTACGAGCAGTACGTC. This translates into CASSLAPGASYEQYV.

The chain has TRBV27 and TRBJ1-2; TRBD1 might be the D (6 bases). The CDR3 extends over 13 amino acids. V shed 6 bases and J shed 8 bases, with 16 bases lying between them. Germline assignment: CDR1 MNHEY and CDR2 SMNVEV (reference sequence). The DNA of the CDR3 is TGTGCCAGCAGCGCCAGACAGGTTGGGGGCTACACCTTC. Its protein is CASSARQVGGYTF.

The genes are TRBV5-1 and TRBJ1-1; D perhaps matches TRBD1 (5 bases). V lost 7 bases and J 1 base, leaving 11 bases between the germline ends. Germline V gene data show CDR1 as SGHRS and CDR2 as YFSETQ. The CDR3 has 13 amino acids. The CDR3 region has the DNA TGCGCCAGCTCTAGGGGAGAGAACACTGAAGCTTTCTTT. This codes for CASSRGENTEAFF.

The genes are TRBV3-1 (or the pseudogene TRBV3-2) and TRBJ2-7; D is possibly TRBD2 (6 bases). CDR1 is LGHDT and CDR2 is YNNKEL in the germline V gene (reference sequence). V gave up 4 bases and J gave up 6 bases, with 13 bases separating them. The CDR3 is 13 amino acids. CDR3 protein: CASSRLRGSEQYF. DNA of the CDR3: TGTGCCAGCAGCCGCCTCCGGGGGAGCGAGCAGTACTTC.

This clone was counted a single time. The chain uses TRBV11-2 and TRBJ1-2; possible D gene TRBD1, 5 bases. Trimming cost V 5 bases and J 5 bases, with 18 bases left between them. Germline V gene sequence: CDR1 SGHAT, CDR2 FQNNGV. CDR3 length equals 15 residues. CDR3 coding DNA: TGTGCCAGCAGCCCCGGCCAGGGAAGTGGGTATGGCTACACCTTC. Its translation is CASSPGQGSGYGYTF.

The CDR3 region is CASSLGLGGNEQFF. CDR3 DNA: TGTGCCAGCAGCCTCGGACTAGGGGGCAATGAGCAGTTCTTC. The V call is TRBV4-2, the J call TRBJ2-1; D perhaps matches TRBD2 (7 bases). The V end was cut by 4 bases, the J end by 6 bases, with 13 bases between. Per the germline V gene, CDR1 is LGHNA and CDR2 is YNFKEQ. This CDR3 spans 14 amino acids.

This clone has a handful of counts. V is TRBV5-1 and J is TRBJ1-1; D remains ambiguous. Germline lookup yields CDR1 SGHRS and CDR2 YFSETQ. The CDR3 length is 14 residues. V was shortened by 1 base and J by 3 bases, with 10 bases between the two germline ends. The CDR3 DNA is TGCGCCAGCAGCTTGACTCACAGTGACACTGAAGCTTTCTTT. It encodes CASSLTHSDTEAFF.

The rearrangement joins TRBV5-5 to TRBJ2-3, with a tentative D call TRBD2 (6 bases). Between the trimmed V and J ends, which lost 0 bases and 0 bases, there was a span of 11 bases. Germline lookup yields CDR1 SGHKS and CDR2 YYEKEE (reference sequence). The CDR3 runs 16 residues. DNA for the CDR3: TGTGCCAGCAGCTTGGGGGTAGGGAGGAGCACAGATACGCAGTATTTT. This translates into CASSLGVGRSTDTQYF.

The CDR3 nucleotides read TGTGCCAGCAGTGAAGCGGTACAAGACAGGGGTAATGAAAAACTGTTTTTT. Amino acid sequence: CASSEAVQDRGNEKLFF. The chain combines TRBV6-1 with TRBJ1-4; TRBD1 matches at 8 bases. This CDR3 region has 17 residues. J gave up 4 bases and V 0 bases, and 7 bases lay outside the gene matches. Germline CDR1 and CDR2: MNHNS and SASEGT.

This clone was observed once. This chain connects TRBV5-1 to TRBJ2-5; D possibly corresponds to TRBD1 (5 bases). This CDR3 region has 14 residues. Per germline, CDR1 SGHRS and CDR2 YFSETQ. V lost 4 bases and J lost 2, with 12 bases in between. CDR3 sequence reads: CASSPMGQQETQYF. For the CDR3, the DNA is TGCGCCAGCAGCCCAATGGGGCAACAAGAGACCCAGTACTTC.